Detailed here is one T cell receptor beta chain. What it binds is not known. The sample's time point: sample taken at primary tumor resection. The donor group consisted of around 66 patients who had untreated, early-stage non-small cell lung cancer. TCRdb redid the calling of the 5' RACE reads with MiXCR, one entry per CDR3 protein. The table records approximately 3,400 distinct CDR3 sequences, 35% of them present only once. These data come from a study of spatial heterogeneity in lung cancer. Study observations and caveats: Tracking of tumor mutation counts was seen in expanded intratumoral alpha and beta TCR counts. Coverage of tumor T cells, an estimated figure, was approximately 7% for alpha and about 13% for beta chains.

CDR1 and CDR2 from the germline V gene are SGHRS and YFSETQ. The junction had 5 bases not matched to a gene; V was cut back by 5 bases and J by 5 bases. CDR3 size: 14 residues. The specimen was lung tumor tissue, collected at surgery. This chain joins TRBV5-1 and TRBJ2-1; TRBD2 agrees at 9 bases. This receptor was identified in a female donor with early-stage non-small cell lung cancer. CDR3 amino acids: CASRPSGGHNEQFF. CDR3 DNA sequence: TGCGCCAGCAGACCCAGCGGGGGGCACAATGAGCAGTTCTTC.